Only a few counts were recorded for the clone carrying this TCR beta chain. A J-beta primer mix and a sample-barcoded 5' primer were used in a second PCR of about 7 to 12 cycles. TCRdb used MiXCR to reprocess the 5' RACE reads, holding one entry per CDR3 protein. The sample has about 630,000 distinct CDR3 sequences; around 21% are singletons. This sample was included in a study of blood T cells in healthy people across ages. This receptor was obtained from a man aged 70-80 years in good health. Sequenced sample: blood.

CDR3: CSARVSGTSADTQYF. The CDR3 coding sequence is TGCAGTGCTAGAGTTAGCGGGACAAGCGCAGATACGCAGTATTTT. This chain links TRBV20-1 with TRBJ2-3; TRBD2 matches 8 bases. This CDR3 spans 15 amino acids. Germline CDR1 DFQATT, CDR2 SNEGSKA (reference sequence). Germline trimming cut 1 base from V and 4 bases from J; bases unmatched to any gene: 7.